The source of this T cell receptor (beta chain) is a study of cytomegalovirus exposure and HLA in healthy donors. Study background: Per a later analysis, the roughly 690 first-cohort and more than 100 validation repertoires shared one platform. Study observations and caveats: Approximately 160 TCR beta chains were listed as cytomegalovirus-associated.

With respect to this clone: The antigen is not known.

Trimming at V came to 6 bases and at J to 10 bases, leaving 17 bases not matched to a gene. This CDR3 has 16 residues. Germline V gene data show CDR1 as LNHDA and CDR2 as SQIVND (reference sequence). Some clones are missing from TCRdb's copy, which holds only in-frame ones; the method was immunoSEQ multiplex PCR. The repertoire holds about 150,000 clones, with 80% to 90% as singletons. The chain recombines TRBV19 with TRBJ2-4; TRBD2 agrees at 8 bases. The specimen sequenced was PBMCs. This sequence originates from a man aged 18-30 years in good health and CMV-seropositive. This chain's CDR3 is CASSTIPGRGTRIQYF. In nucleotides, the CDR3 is TGTGCCAGTAGCACGATCCCGGGACGAGGGACTAGAATTCAGTACTTC. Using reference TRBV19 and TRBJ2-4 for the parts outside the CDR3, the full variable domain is DGGITQSPKYLFRKEGQNVTLSCEQNLNHDAMYWYRQDPGQGLRLIYYSQIVNDFQKGDIAEGYSVSREKKESFPLTVTSAQKNPTAFYLCASSTIPGRGTRIQYFGAGTRLSVL.